A selection of T cell receptor beta chains follows, all from one sample in a study of metastatic and nonmetastatic thyroid tumors. TCRdb used MiXCR to call clones anew from the PCR reads. The table has about 40,000 clones, about 16% seen once. Sequenced input: blood. These TCRs come from a female donor with papillary thyroid cancer or a benign thyroid nodule (not recorded which). Some clones in this sample may be carry-over from other donors' samples. Both conserved end residues are part of each CDR3. D genes are given only for firm matches. A clone size is listed for some rows: how often the clone was seen (once, few, many), or a class if it is expanded.

D	V	size	J	DNA	CDR3
.	TRBV6-1	many	TRBJ2-5	TGTGCCAGCAGTTATGGGGCGGGATGGGAGACCCAGTACTTC	CASSYGAGWETQYF
TRBD2	TRBV5-1	many	TRBJ2-7	TGCGCCAGCAGCTTGGGAGTAGCGGGAGCGCAAGAGCAGTACTTC	CASSLGVAGAQEQYF
.	TRBV19	many	TRBJ2-6	TGTGCCAGTAGTGTCGGACGCCGCTACTCTGGGGCCAACGTCCTGACTTTC	CASSVGRRYSGANVLTF
TRBD1	TRBV2	few	TRBJ2-1	TGTGCCAGCAGTGAAGGTATGACAGGGAAGAGTGAGCAGTTCTTC	CASSEGMTGKSEQFF
.	TRBV18	many	TRBJ2-1	TGTGCCAGCGCACAGGGAGGAGACAATGAGCAGTTCTTC	CASAQGGDNEQFF
TRBD1	TRBV27	many	TRBJ1-5	TGTGCCAGCGGCAGGGACAGTCAGCCCCAGCATTTT	CASGRDSQPQHF
.	TRBV5-1	once	TRBJ2-6	TGCGCCAGCAGCATAGAGTGGTCTGGGTCCAACGTCCTGACTTTC	CASSIEWSGSNVLTF
TRBD1	TRBV20-1	many	TRBJ1-1	TGCAGTGCTAGAGAGGCCGGACAGGGATTGACTGAAGCTTTCTTT	CSAREAGQGLTEAFF
.	TRBV24-1	many	TRBJ1-5	TGTGCCACCAGCGAAGCCAGAAATCAGCCCCAGCATTTT	CATSEARNQPQHF
TRBD2	TRBV12-3/TRBV12-4	.	TRBJ2-1	TGTGCCAGCAGTCCAAACAGCGGGAGGGAGATCAATGAGCAGTTCTTC	CASSPNSGREINEQFF
.	TRBV19	many	TRBJ2-2	TGTGCCAGTAACCGCGGGGACACCGGGGAGCTGTTTTTT	CASNRGDTGELFF
TRBD1	TRBV19	many	TRBJ2-1	TGTGCCAGTAGTATATTCCATGGGGCAGGGGGCAACAATGAGCAGTTCTTC	CASSIFHGAGGNNEQFF
.	TRBV19	many	TRBJ2-2	TGTGCCAGTAGTAACCGGTGGGTTGTGGGCACCGGGGAGCTGTTTTTT	CASSNRWVVGTGELFF
.	TRBV12-3/TRBV12-4	.	TRBJ1-5	TGTGCCAGCAGCTGGCGGGAGGGCCGGGGTCAGCACGAGCATTTT	CASSWREGRGQHEHF
TRBD1	TRBV6-4	many	TRBJ2-3	TGTGCCAGCAGTGACGGACAGGGGGCAGATACGCAGTATTTT	CASSDGQGADTQYF
TRBD1	TRBV6-1	medium-sized	TRBJ1-3	TGTGCCAGCAGTGAAGAAGGGACAGGTGGAAACACCATATATTTT	CASSEEGTGGNTIYF
.	TRBV5-1	many	TRBJ1-1	TGCGCCAGCAGCCCTTATCAGGAGGTGAACACTGAAGCTTTCTTT	CASSPYQEVNTEAFF
.	TRBV20-1	many	TRBJ2-4	TGCAGTGCTGACCGGGCACTAGCCAAAAACATTCAGTACTTC	CSADRALAKNIQYF
TRBD2	TRBV11-2	many	TRBJ2-3	TGTGCCAGCAGCTTAGAACTAGCGGTTCCAATGGATACGCAGTATTTT	CASSLELAVPMDTQYF
.	TRBV11-1	many	TRBJ1-5	TGTGCCAGCAGCTTCGGTCGGCAGAGGGACGGCAATCAGCCCCAGCATTTT	CASSFGRQRDGNQPQHF
TRBD2	TRBV20-1	many	TRBJ2-1	TGCAGTGCTAGCTTTGGACTAGCGGGTATAGAGAGCTCCTACAATGAGCAGTTCTTC	CSASFGLAGIESSYNEQFF
.	TRBV5-1	many	TRBJ1-2	TGCGCCAGCAGCAGCGGACAGAACTATGGCTACACCTTC	CASSSGQNYGYTF
.	TRBV5-1	many	TRBJ1-5	TGCGCCAGCAGCTCGGGAGACGTAGGGAATCAGCCCCAGCATTTT	CASSSGDVGNQPQHF
.	TRBV30	many	TRBJ1-6	TGTGCCTGGAGTCGGGGTTCCTATAATTCACCCCTCCACTTT	CAWSRGSYNSPLHF
.	TRBV15	many	TRBJ1-4	TGTGCCACCAGCAGAGATCATGGGCATCTAGAAAAACTGTTTTTT	CATSRDHGHLEKLFF
.	TRBV2	many	TRBJ2-5	TGTGCCAGCAGTGTACGGGGGGCTTGGGAGACCCAGTACTTC	CASSVRGAWETQYF
.	TRBV6-1	few	TRBJ2-3	TGTGCCAGCCCGCAGCCCGGAGCAGATACGCAGTATTTT	CASPQPGADTQYF
.	TRBV7-8	many	TRBJ1-5	TGTGCCAGCAGCCCAGGGGCCCAGCCCCAGCATTTT	CASSPGAQPQHF
TRBD1	TRBV10-2	few	TRBJ1-6	TGCGCCAGCAGTGAGTCGGCAGGGGGGTCACCCCTCCACTTT	CASSESAGGSPLHF
.	TRBV11-2	.	TRBJ1-2	TGTGCCAGAAGAAAACCGGGACATCATCAACTCTATGGCTACACCTTC	CARRKPGHHQLYGYTF
TRBD1	TRBV5-4	many	TRBJ2-5	TGTGCCAGCAGCCGGGACAGGGCAGAGACCCAGTACTTC	CASSRDRAETQYF
.	TRBV30	medium-sized	TRBJ1-3	TGTGCCTGGAAGTGGAGGGGAAACACCATATATTTT	CAWKWRGNTIYF
.	TRBV6-5	few	TRBJ2-7	TGTGCCAGCAGTTACAACTACGAGCAGTACTTC	CASSYNYEQYF
.	TRBV9	once	TRBJ1-4	TGTGCCAGCAGCCCCACAGTGCTAGATGTGAAACTGTTTTTT	CASSPTVLDVKLFF
.	TRBV12-3/TRBV12-4	many	TRBJ1-6	TGTGCCAGCAGTGCGCCAAAAGGGAGCTCCTATAATTCACCCCTCCACTTT	CASSAPKGSSYNSPLHF
.	TRBV18	many	TRBJ2-7	TGTGCCAGCTCACCAGGGGATTACGAGCAGTACTTC	CASSPGDYEQYF
.	TRBV18	many	TRBJ2-7	TGTGCCAGCTCACCACGGGGCCACTACGAGCAGTACTTC	CASSPRGHYEQYF
.	TRBV25-1	.	TRBJ1-2	TGTGCCAGCAGACGGGAATCGGGGGGCTACACCTTC	CASRRESGGYTF
TRBD2	TRBV11-2	medium-sized	TRBJ2-2	TGTGCCAGCAGCTTGGTTCTAGCGGGCACCGGGGAGCTGTTTTTT	CASSLVLAGTGELFF
.	TRBV5-1	many	TRBJ1-2	TGCGCCAGCAGCTTGGACGGTAACTATGGCTACACCTTC	CASSLDGNYGYTF
TRBD1	TRBV20-1	many	TRBJ2-7	TGCAGTGCCGAGGACAGGCCCTACCTAGGTGAGCAGTACTTC	CSAEDRPYLGEQYF
TRBD2	TRBV4-2	many	TRBJ2-1	TGTGCCAGCAGCCAAGCCCTAACTAGCGGGGGGGCCAATGAGCAGTTCTTC	CASSQALTSGGANEQFF
.	TRBV20-1	many	TRBJ1-2	TGCAGTGAGGGGGTGGCCACTAACTATGGCTACACCTTC	CSEGVATNYGYTF
.	TRBV7-9	many	TRBJ2-7	TGTGCCAGCAGCCACCCCCCGGGACTTACCTACGAGCAGTACTTC	CASSHPPGLTYEQYF
.	TRBV27	many	TRBJ2-3	TGTGCCAGCAGTTTAGGACAGAGCACAGATACGCAGTATTTT	CASSLGQSTDTQYF
.	TRBV5-8	many	TRBJ2-5	TGTGCCAGCAGCTTGGGGCAGGGGTTAGAAGAGACCCAGTACTTC	CASSLGQGLEETQYF
TRBD1	TRBV5-1	many	TRBJ1-3	TGCGCCAGCAGCGCTGCCCAGGGGGCCTCTGGAAACACCATATATTTT	CASSAAQGASGNTIYF
TRBD2	TRBV7-3	.	TRBJ2-3	TGTGCCAGCAGCCCAAGTGGCGGGAGGTGGGATACGCAGTATTTT	CASSPSGGRWDTQYF
.	TRBV25-1	.	TRBJ2-2	TGTGCCAGCAGTGAATCTCACCGCACCGGGGAGCTGTTTTTT	CASSESHRTGELFF
TRBD2	TRBV7-9	many	TRBJ2-1	TGTGCCAGCAGCTCAATTCTAGCGGGAGATTCCGATGAGCAGTTCTTC	CASSSILAGDSDEQFF
.	TRBV28	.	TRBJ1-5	TGTGCTAGCAGTTTACCAGGGGCGCGTGGACAGCCCCAGCATTTT	CASSLPGARGQPQHF
TRBD1	TRBV19	many	TRBJ2-5	TGTGCCACTTCAGGGGGGACAGGTCGAGAGACCCAGTACTTC	CATSGGTGRETQYF
TRBD1	TRBV25-1	many	TRBJ1-4	TGTGCCAGCAGTGAAGCGACAGGGGATGAAAAACTGTTTTTT	CASSEATGDEKLFF
TRBD2	TRBV5-1	many	TRBJ2-3	TGCGCCAGCAGGCCAGTTAGCGGGAGCCGCACAGATACGCAGTATTTT	CASRPVSGSRTDTQYF
.	TRBV28	many	TRBJ2-5	TGTGCCAGCAGTTTAATGCGGGACAGAGAGACCCAGTACTTC	CASSLMRDRETQYF
TRBD1	TRBV28	many	TRBJ1-2	TGTGCCAGCAGACCTAACAGGGGGGTTAGCTATGGCTACACCTTC	CASRPNRGVSYGYTF
TRBD2	TRBV7-9	many	TRBJ2-1	TGTGCCAGCAGCTTAGAGGCGGGAGCCATCAATGAGCAGTTCTTC	CASSLEAGAINEQFF
.	TRBV12-3/TRBV12-4	many	TRBJ1-5	TGTGCCAGCAGTTCTGACAATAGCAATCAGCCCCAGCATTTT	CASSSDNSNQPQHF
.	TRBV20-1	many	TRBJ1-1	TGCAGTGCTCTGATGCCGACATCGGCATCGGAAGCTTTCTTT	CSALMPTSASEAFF
.	TRBV2	many	TRBJ1-1	TGTGCCAGCATTACCCCAGCGAACACTGAAGCTTTCTTT	CASITPANTEAFF